A single sample is the source of the 5 T cell receptor beta chains below, sequenced in a study of blood T cell repertoires in COVID-19. Only in-frame clones appear in the TCRdb table, and some are missing; sequencing was by immunoSEQ multiplex PCR. The repertoire holds 100,000 or so clones, around 87% seen once, with about 20% in the top ten. The sample was peripheral blood. The origin of the receptors is a human donor in a cohort sampled during active COVID-19.

This chain uses TRBV7-2 with TRBJ2-7; tentative D call: TRBD2 (6 bases). The CDR3 has 14 residues. V was trimmed by 3 bases and J by 2 bases, leaving 11 bases between them. Germline lookup yields CDR1 SGHTA and CDR2 FQGNSA. The DNA for the CDR3 is TGTGCCAGCAGCTTCGCGGGGTCAGCCTACGAGCAGTACTTC. Translated: CASSFAGSAYEQYF.

The rearrangement uses TRBV6-1 and TRBJ2-3; a weak D match, TRBD1 (7 bases). From germline, CDR1 is MNHNS and CDR2 SASEGT. The CDR3 loop spans 17 amino acids. V gave up 1 base and J gave up 6 bases, with 20 bases separating them. This CDR3 is CASSEGRVAGGYDTQYF. In DNA, the CDR3 is TGTGCCAGCAGTGAAGGGCGAGTAGCAGGGGGGTACGATACGCAGTATTTT.

The rearrangement links TRBV18 to TRBJ1-3, with 7 positions matching TRBD1. This CDR3 region has 17 residues. CDR1 KGHSH and CDR2 LQKENI come from the germline V gene. V was pared by 5 bases and J by 0 bases, with 10 bases of the junction left unmatched. The CDR3 bases are TGTGCCAGCTCAGCCCGGGACAGCAGTCACTCTGGAAACACCATATATTTT. It translates to CASSARDSSHSGNTIYF.

At least ten counts were recorded for this clone. The rearrangement joins TRBV28 to TRBJ1-1; a possible D gene is TRBD1 (6 bases). CDR3 length: 15 amino acids. The V end lost 6 bases, the J end lost 2 bases, and 16 bases lay between the germline ends. Germline assignment: CDR1 MDHEN and CDR2 SYDVKM. This CDR3 reads CASSLIPGGNTEAFF. As DNA, the CDR3 is TGTGCCAGCAGCTTGATACCGGGGGGCAACACTGAAGCTTTCTTT.

This rearrangement joins TRBV18 to TRBJ1-1; the match to TRBD1 covers 9 bases. The germline V gene has CDR1 KGHSH and CDR2 LQKENI. V was clipped by 5 bases and J by 4 bases; unmatched bases: 14. The CDR3 sequence is 17 residues long. Here the CDR3 reads CASSDPNRGRRRTEAFF. The CDR3 DNA is TGTGCCAGCTCAGATCCTAACAGGGGGCGGAGACGCACTGAAGCTTTCTTT.